Following are 3 T cell receptor beta chains from one sample sequenced in a study of T cell responses to AZD1222 COVID-19 vaccine. Assay: immunoSEQ multiplex PCR; the TCRdb copy retains only in-frame clones and omits some. Of fewer than 120,000 clones in the sample, about 90% were seen once. The input for sequencing was peripheral blood, taken 28 days after the second AZD1222 dose. Receptor source: an adult who received the AZD1222 COVID-19 vaccine.

This sequence joins TRBV11-2 and TRBJ2-3; the D gene is possibly TRBD1 (5 bases). This CDR3 region has 16 residues. V was clipped by 3 bases and J by 1 base, with 14 bases between them. Germline values: CDR1 SGHAT, CDR2 FQNNGV. The CDR3 sequence is CASSLGLLGGTDTQYF. The CDR3 DNA reads TGTGCCAGCAGCTTGGGGCTCCTCGGCGGCACAGATACGCAGTATTTT.

This clone occurred once. The chain has TRBV5-1 and TRBJ2-6; D possibly corresponds to TRBD1 (6 bases). V gave up 6 bases and J gave up 0 bases, with 16 bases separating them. Germline assignment: CDR1 SGHRS and CDR2 YFSETQ. CDR3 length equals 17 residues. This CDR3 reads CASNPGHQSSGANVLTF. DNA of the CDR3: TGCGCCAGCAACCCGGGACACCAGAGCTCTGGGGCCAACGTCCTGACTTTC.

The gene calls are TRBV20-1 and TRBJ1-2; no clear D. Germline V CDR1 and CDR2: DFQATT, SNEGSKA (reference sequence). Between the trimmed V and J ends, which lost 3 bases and 7 bases, there was a span of 21 bases. The CDR3 has 15 amino acids. CDR3 amino acids: CSASLAYSQFGGYTF. Written as DNA, the CDR3 is TGCAGTGCTAGTTTGGCCTACTCCCAGTTCGGTGGCTACACCTTC.